This T cell receptor (beta chain) was sequenced during a study of T-cell reconstitution after alpha-beta-depleted transplantation in children. Study-level findings and limits: One year after transplant, T-cell counts and diversity came mostly from newly produced T cells. Several hundred expanded graft clones reportedly gave rise to the alpha-beta T cells present about two months after transplant. Certain patients had high TCRbeta diversity at day 60, and it came from recipient T cells and thymic progenitors that survived.

A word on this clonotype: Its antigen is unknown.

Trimming cost V 3 bases and J 4 bases; bases outside gene matches: 11. This CDR3 contains 18 residues. Preparation of the TCRbeta library used unique molecular identifiers. TCRdb reprocessed the PCR reads via MiXCR and lists one record per CDR3 protein. The data hold under 850,000 distinct CDR3 sequences, with around 13% observed a single time. V gene TRBV12-3 or TRBV12-4 combines with J gene TRBJ2-5, with 13 nucleotides matching TRBD2. This clonotype was obtained from a girl aged 2 to 9 with congenital amegakaryocytic thrombocytopenia, due to receive a stem cell transplant. Here the sequenced sample was PBMCs, taken before TCRalphabeta/CD19-depleted stem cell transplant. This chain's CDR3 is CASSFRSLGLAGLETQYF. The CDR3 DNA reads TGTGCCAGCAGTTTCCGATCCTTGGGACTAGCGGGATTAGAGACCCAGTACTTC.